These 9 T cell receptor beta chains were sequenced from one sample in a study of read filtering for tumor transcriptome and immune sequencing. The library was built from about 0.4 ug RNA with molecular barcoded adaptors for alpha/delta and beta/gamma chains. TCRdb reprocessed the reads via MiXCR and lists one record per CDR3 protein. This sample has roughly 61,000 distinct CDR3 sequences, with around 12% found just once. Sequencing was done on a sample of a population of CD138-negative cells sorted from bone marrow. All receptors come from a donor aged 40 or over with multiple myeloma.

The sample holds many counts of this clonotype. This chain connects TRBV7-2 to TRBJ1-5, with D possibly TRBD1 on 6 matching bases. The CDR3 runs 15 residues. V lost 5 bases and J lost 3, with 14 bases in between. Germline CDR1 SGHTA, CDR2 FQGNSA. As DNA, the CDR3 is TGTGCCAGCAGCCTGGACAGTTTACTCAATCAGCCCCAGCATTTT. It codes for CASSLDSLLNQPQHF.

This rearrangement joins TRBV9 to TRBJ2-3; 9 bases map to TRBD1. Germline-derived CDR1 and CDR2 are SGDLS and YYNGEE. Losses at the gene ends were 6 bases for V and 2 bases for J; bases not matched to a gene: 7. The CDR3 is 15 amino acids. The CDR3 DNA is TGTGCCAGCAATCGACAGGGGGGGACCACAGATACGCAGTATTTT. Amino acids: CASNRQGGTTDTQYF.

CDR3 amino acids: CSATPSGGWGEQYF. The CDR3 DNA reads TGCAGCGCTACCCCTAGCGGGGGGTGGGGTGAGCAGTACTTC. The rearrangement uses TRBV29-1 and TRBJ2-7; 11 bases fit TRBD2. The V gene's germline CDR1 is SQVTM and CDR2 ANQGSEA. The CDR3 spans 14 residues. J gave up 7 bases and V 7 bases, and 12 bases lay outside the gene matches.

In its sample, this clonotype was seen many times. This chain uses TRBV7-6 with TRBJ2-7, with D perhaps matching TRBD2 (6 bases). This CDR3 comprises 13 residues. Germline-derived CDR1 and CDR2 are SGHVS and FNYEAQ. The V gene lost 0 bases and the J gene lost 4 bases, with 7 bases spanning the gap. As DNA, the CDR3 is TGTGCCAGCAGCTTAGCGGCGGGGTACGAGCAGTACTTC. Translation: CASSLAAGYEQYF.

J is TRBJ2-1 and V is TRBV5-1, with TRBD1 identical over 9 bases. Germline CDR1 reads SGHRS; CDR2 reads YFSETQ. The V segment lost 3 bases and the J segment 4 bases; nucleotides outside the gene matches: 11. The CDR3 is 17 residues long. This chain's CDR3 is CASSWIKQGARYNEQFF. The CDR3 coding sequence is TGCGCCAGCAGCTGGATTAAACAGGGGGCCAGATACAATGAGCAGTTCTTC.

This clonotype was seen repeatedly, ten times or more. This chain links TRBV20-1 with TRBJ2-7, with 8 bases fitting TRBD1. The CDR3 extends over 17 amino acids. Trimming cost V 1 base and J 7 bases; bases outside gene matches: 18. The germline V gene encodes CDR1 DFQATT and CDR2 SNEGSKA (reference sequence). CDR3 nucleotides: TGCAGTGCTAGAGGAGGGCGAATCGGACAGGGAAACGGTGAGCAGTACTTC. This gives the protein CSARGGRIGQGNGEQYF.

Of note for this clonotype: This could be a read error, since a much larger clone is one nucleotide away. The CDR3 ends on some other residue instead of the conserved phenylalanine or tryptophan, so this is likely a read error. This chain uses TRBV6-1 with TRBJ2-3; D gene ambiguous. Per germline, CDR1 MNHNS and CDR2 SASEGT. The CDR3 consists of 14 residues. V was cut by 8 bases and J by 0 bases, with 12 bases left in between. The CDR3 reads CASPGLGSTDTQYI. CDR3 bases: TGTGCCAGCCCCGGGCTGGGGAGCACAGATACGCAGTATATT.

A remark on this clonotype: It may be a read error: a sequence one base away is much more abundant. The gene calls are TRBV6-1 and TRBJ1-1, with D tentatively TRBD1 (5 bases). The ends were cut back, 6 bases at V and 3 bases at J, with 8 bases in the middle. Germline V gene data show CDR1 as MNHNS and CDR2 as SASEGT. The CDR3 has 12 residues. The CDR3, as DNA: TGTGCCAGCAGGGCAGGGTACACTGAAGCTTTCTTT. It encodes CASRAGYTEAFF.

This clonotype has at least ten counts. The rearrangement uses TRBV3-1 and TRBJ2-5; 11 bases map to TRBD2. The CDR3 length is 15 residues. From germline, CDR1 is LGHDT and CDR2 YNNKEL (reference sequence). With 5 bases clipped from V and 6 bases from J, the junction kept 8 bases outside the gene matches. CDR3 sequence: CASSLPGTSGKTQYF. The DNA for the CDR3 is TGTGCCAGCAGCTTACCCGGGACTAGCGGAAAGACCCAGTACTTC.